This T cell receptor beta chain comes out of a study of early T cells in non-severe SARS-CoV-2 infection. Study-wide context: The authors sequenced bulk RNA from unsorted whole blood, leaving chains unpaired. Study-wide findings and caveats: VDJdb matching, biased toward anti-spike CD8 responses, missed private and CD4 specificities.

CDR1 LNHNV and CDR2 YYDKDF come from the germline V gene (reference sequence). The CDR3 has 15 residues. The junction had 11 bases not matched to a gene; V was cut back by 1 base and J by 8 bases. Individually, cDNA molecules had unique molecular identifiers attached to them. TCRdb itself ran the 5' RACE reads through MiXCR, one entry per CDR3 protein. The table lists about 56,000 distinct CDR3 sequences, over 13% of them singletons, with approximately 4% in the top ten. In its sample, this clonotype was seen a few times. Antigen unknown. The material sequenced was whole blood, taken at baseline. This chain joins TRBV15 and TRBJ2-7; 7 bases are shared with TRBD1. This receptor was obtained from an adult who was a healthcare worker with PCR-confirmed SARS-CoV-2 infection or an uninfected control (not recorded which). CDR3 in DNA: TGTGCCACCAGCAGAGGGGAGACAGGGCCCTCCCAGCAGTACTTC. It specifies CATSRGETGPSQQYF.